Described below is a single TCR beta chain sequence and its context. This clone has just one count. Its antigen is unknown. It has no much larger one-base neighbor in the sample; base qualities were not kept. Memory CD4+ T cells were sorted ex vivo from peripheral blood of narcolepsy patients and healthy controls for TCR Vbeta sequencing. Libraries were prepared through the immunoSEQ multiplex PCR assay. As stored in TCRdb, this immuneACCESS dataset retains in-frame rearrangements with V and J assigned. A fraction of the clones does not appear; measured against another copy, unresolved V genes explain less than half of the discrepancy, and the remainder lacks a known reason. For this sample there are 30,000 to 40,000 clones; 82% appear just once. The ten largest clonotypes hold 2% to 3% of the sample. The data stem from a study of T cells in narcolepsy (dated by TCRdb to 2016 to 2018). Concerning the study at large: The study enrolled patients with narcolepsy type 1 or type 2 (NT1, NT2) together with healthy control donors. The study sought autoreactive T cells targeting hypocretin neuron self-antigens (hypocretin, TRIB2) in narcolepsy patients, using TCR Vbeta sequencing to track clonotypes in blood and CSF. Paper-wide results and their limitations: Numbers of sequenced blood memory CD4+ clonotypes were comparable, averaging about 40,000 in patients and approximately 34,000 in controls. Autoreactive clonotypes were reported to be detected serially in the blood of the same patients and of different patients, but not in the blood of healthy controls. In plots comparing CSF and blood CD4+ T cell clonotypes from the same patient, HCRT-specific and TRIB2-specific autoreactive clonotypes were highlighted. Certain blood memory CD4+ repertoires from patients and controls had no sequences that matched autoreactive T cell clones.

This clonotype originated in a human donor with narcolepsy. Material for sequencing was CD45RA- memory CD4+ T cells from PBMCs. Interpreted using the paper, the cell subset or site label stands for: memory T cells sorted ex vivo from peripheral blood.

In nucleotide form, the sequence is TGTGCCAGCAGCTTGGCCTCAGGCACCATATATTTT. It is translated as CASSLASGTIYF. The sequence joins TRBV5-6 to TRBJ1-3; the D gene lacks a confident call. The CDR3 numbers 12 residues from cysteine through phenylalanine. Only the CDR3 region is kept as DNA, spanning 36 bases read in frame from base 1. CDR1 and CDR2, per the germline V gene, are SGHDT and YYEEEE. V is shortened by 0 bases, J by 9 bases, and the region joining them spans 7 bases.